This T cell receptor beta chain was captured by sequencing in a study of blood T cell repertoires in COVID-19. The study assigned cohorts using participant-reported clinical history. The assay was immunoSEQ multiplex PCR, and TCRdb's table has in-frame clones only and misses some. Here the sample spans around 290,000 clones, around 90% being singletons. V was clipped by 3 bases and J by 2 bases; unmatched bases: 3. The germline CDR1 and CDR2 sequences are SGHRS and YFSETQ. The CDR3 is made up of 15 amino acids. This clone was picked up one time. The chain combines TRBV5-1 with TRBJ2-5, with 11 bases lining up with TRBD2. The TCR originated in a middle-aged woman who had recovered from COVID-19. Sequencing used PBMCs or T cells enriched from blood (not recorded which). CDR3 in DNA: TGCGCCAGCAGCTATCTAGCGGGGGGTCAAGAGACCCAGTACTTC. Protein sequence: CASSYLAGGQETQYF.